A single sample is the source of the 15 T cell receptor beta chains below, sequenced in a study of OX40 agonist ivuxolimab in advanced cancers. Repertoires were generated with immunoSEQ multiplex PCR, while TCRdb's copy carries only in-frame clones and drops some. The sample contains more than 80,000 clones, 90% to 95% of which appear only once. The sample consisted of CD4+ or CD8+ T cells sorted from blood, taken in a trial of the OX40 agonist ivuxolimab. These receptors were taken from an adult with an advanced solid tumor such as melanoma, head and neck, liver or kidney cancer.

The J gene is TRBJ2-1, the V gene TRBV14; the match to TRBD2 covers 10 bases. The CDR3 has 16 amino acids. CDR1 is SGHDN, CDR2 FVKESK, per germline. V lost 2 bases, J lost 3 bases, and 4 bases stayed unmatched. The CDR3 DNA follows: TGTGCCAGCAGCCAATGGACTAGCGGTTTCTACAATGAGCAGTTCTTC. Its protein is CASSQWTSGFYNEQFF.

The CDR3 DNA is TGTGCCAGCAGTCCAGCGGGGGGGCTATCCGGGGAGCTGTTTTTT. It is translated as CASSPAGGLSGELFF. This chain links TRBV6-5 with TRBJ2-2, with 10 bases fitting TRBD2. The V gene's germline CDR1 is MNHEY and CDR2 SVGAGI. This CDR3 is 15 amino acids long. Unmatched junction bases numbered 6, after V lost 5 bases and J lost 6 bases.

The V gene is TRBV12-5, the J gene TRBJ2-1, with TRBD1 matching 8 bases. Germline values: CDR1 LGHNT, CDR2 FRNRAP. The trim removed 6 bases at V and 2 bases at J, leaving 3 bases unmatched. The CDR3 is made up of 14 amino acids. The CDR3 spells CASGLTGAYNEQFF. CDR3 bases: TGTGCTAGTGGCCTGACAGGGGCCTACAATGAGCAGTTCTTC. The full variable domain, its missing parts supplied by reference TRBV12-5 and TRBJ2-1, is DARVTQTPRHKVTEMGQEVTMRCQPILGHNTVFWYRQTMMQGLELLAYFRNRAPLDDSGMPKDRFSAEMPDATLATLKIQPSEPRDSAVYFCASGLTGAYNEQFFGPGTRLTVL.

This clone was recorded once. The rearrangement joins TRBV5-1 to TRBJ1-4, with a possible D match to TRBD1 (5 bases). The V gene's germline CDR1 is SGHRS and CDR2 YFSETQ. Between the trimmed V and J ends, which lost 0 bases and 8 bases, there was a span of 17 bases. The CDR3 runs to 16 residues. The CDR3 coding sequence is TGCGCCAGCAGCTTGGCACCCCAGGGTTGGTCGGAAAAACTGTTTTTT. It codes for CASSLAPQGWSEKLFF.

V usage is TRBV5-3 and J usage is TRBJ1-2; D is ambiguous. TRBV5-3 has ORF status, its function being uncertain. V was clipped by 4 bases and J by 3 bases, with 16 bases between them. The CDR3 contains 15 residues. This chain's CDR3 is CARSPHRYSDYGYTF. The CDR3 region has the DNA TGTGCCAGAAGCCCGCATAGATACTCGGACTATGGCTACACCTTC.

CDR3 nucleotide sequence: TGCGCCAGCAGCTTGGGTATAGCGGGAGTGCGTGTGGAGACCCAGTACTTC. It specifies CASSLGIAGVRVETQYF. The chain has TRBV5-1 and TRBJ2-5, with 9 bases that match TRBD2. Germline loops: CDR1 SGHRS, CDR2 YFSETQ. The CDR3 has 17 amino acids. Unmatched junction bases numbered 11, after V lost 0 bases and J lost 5 bases.

The chain has TRBV14 and TRBJ2-7; tentative D call: TRBD1 (5 bases). CDR1 SGHDN and CDR2 FVKESK come from the germline V gene. Trimming removed 1 base at V and 1 base at J, with 11 bases between. The CDR3 contains 15 residues. Here the CDR3 reads CASSQGPTASYEQYF. CDR3 in DNA: TGTGCCAGCAGCCAAGGGCCGACAGCTTCCTACGAGCAGTACTTC.

A single count supports this clone. The chain links TRBV4-1 to TRBJ1-5, with no clear D. There are 15 residues in the CDR3. Trimming removed 0 bases from V and 3 bases from J, with 9 bases in between. In germline, CDR1 is MGHRA, CDR2 YSYEKL. CDR3 in amino acids: CASSQEGQHNQPQHF. CDR3 DNA: TGCGCCAGCAGCCAAGAAGGCCAGCACAATCAGCCCCAGCATTTT.

The rearrangement links TRBV5-6 to TRBJ2-7, with TRBD2 identical over 10 bases. CDR1 is SGHDT and CDR2 is YYEEEE in the germline V gene. The V segment lost 2 bases and the J segment 2 bases; nucleotides outside the gene matches: 4. The CDR3 spans 15 residues. The CDR3, as DNA: TGTGCCAGCAGCTTTACTAGCGGGGAGACCTACGAGCAGTACTTC. It translates to CASSFTSGETYEQYF. The variable domain in full, completed from reference TRBV5-6 and TRBJ2-7, reads DAGVTQSPTHLIKTRGQQVTLRCSPKSGHDTVSWYQQALGQGPQFIFQYYEEEERQRGNFPDRFSGHQFPNYSSELNVNALLLGDSALYLCASSFTSGETYEQYFGPGTRLTVT.

This sequence joins TRBV5-1 and TRBJ1-1; D is undetermined. The V gene lost 3 bases and the J gene lost 4 bases, with 7 bases spanning the gap. This CDR3 region has 12 residues. Germline-derived CDR1 and CDR2 are SGHRS and YFSETQ. CDR3 in DNA: TGCGCCAGCAGCTCCGAGGGCACTGAAGCTTTCTTT. This gives the protein CASSSEGTEAFF. Full variable domain (rest looked up from reference TRBV5-1 and TRBJ1-1): KAGVTQTPRYLIKTRGQQVTLSCSPISGHRSVSWYQQTPGQGLQFLFEYFSETQRNKGNFPGRFSGRQFSNSRSEMNVSTLELGDSALYLCASSSEGTEAFFGQGTRLTVV.

V and J are TRBV13 and TRBJ2-7; D possibly corresponds to TRBD2 (6 bases). Germline-derived CDR1 and CDR2 are PRHDT and FYEKMQ (reference sequence). The CDR3 has 14 residues. The V gene lost 2 bases and the J gene lost 3 bases, with 11 bases spanning the gap. CDR3 region: CASSLLGGIYEQYF. In DNA form, the CDR3 reads TGTGCCAGCAGCTTACTTGGGGGGATCTACGAGCAGTACTTC.

V is TRBV7-6 and J is TRBJ1-3; 9 nucleotides line up with TRBD1. The CDR3 sequence is 15 residues long. Germline values: CDR1 SGHVS, CDR2 FNYEAQ. V lost 8 bases and J lost 3; bases outside the gene matches: 8. The CDR3 here is CASLGTGQSGNTIYF. The CDR3 region has the DNA TGTGCCAGCCTGGGGACAGGGCAAAGTGGAAACACCATATATTTT. The full variable domain, its missing parts supplied by reference TRBV7-6 and TRBJ1-3, is GAGVSQSPRYKVTKRGQDVALRCDPISGHVSLYWYRQALGQGPEFLTYFNYEAQQDKSGLPNDRFSAERPEGSISTLTIQRTEQRDSAMYRCASLGTGQSGNTIYFGEGSWLTVV.

V gene TRBV5-1 combines with J gene TRBJ1-2; D might be TRBD1 (5 bases). The V gene's germline CDR1 is SGHRS and CDR2 YFSETQ. CDR3 length: 13 residues. V was trimmed by 0 bases and J by 6 bases, leaving 9 bases between them. CDR3 sequence reads: CASSLAGADGYTF. The CDR3 DNA is TGCGCCAGCAGCTTGGCTGGGGCGGATGGCTACACCTTC. The entire variable domain, with the rest obtained from reference TRBV5-1 and TRBJ1-2, is as follows: KAGVTQTPRYLIKTRGQQVTLSCSPISGHRSVSWYQQTPGQGLQFLFEYFSETQRNKGNFPGRFSGRQFSNSRSEMNVSTLELGDSALYLCASSLAGADGYTFGSGTRLTVV.

This chain links TRBV7-8 with TRBJ2-7, with D tentatively TRBD2 (6 bases). V was pared by 1 base and J by 1 base, with 11 bases between. Germline V CDR1 and CDR2: SGHVS, FQNEAQ. CDR3 size: 15 residues. CDR3 DNA sequence: TGTGCCAGCAGCTTAGAGGGAGGCCCGTCCTACGAGCAGTACTTC. This sequence encodes CASSLEGGPSYEQYF. Full variable domain (remainder filled in from reference TRBV7-8 and TRBJ2-7): GAGVSQSPRYKVAKRGQDVALRCDPISGHVSLFWYQQALGQGPEFLTYFQNEAQLDKSGLPSDRFFAERPEGSVSTLKIQRTQQEDSAVYLCASSLEGGPSYEQYFGPGTRLTVT.

This clone was picked up one time. The chain has TRBV27 and TRBJ2-3; D call uncertain. The length of the CDR3 is 14 residues. Per the germline V gene, CDR1 is MNHEY and CDR2 is SMNVEV (reference sequence). V lost 3 bases and J lost 3, with 10 bases in between. CDR3: CASSFAVATDTQYF. Written as DNA, the CDR3 is TGTGCCAGCAGTTTCGCGGTGGCGACAGATACGCAGTATTTT.